This TCR beta chain was recorded in a study of cytomegalovirus exposure and HLA in healthy donors. Study-level points and caveats: Follow-up analysis later connected one missense variant in DCLRE1C with trimming of TCR beta V- and J-genes. Relative to the approximately 660-donor mean, N-insertions were reportedly fewer in an Asian-associated ancestry cluster in a later analysis.

The donors (healthy individuals) were bone marrow donors. The PCR ran on 60 Vbeta and 13 Jbeta primers. Produced via immunoSEQ multiplex PCR; TCRdb's table is partial and in-frame only. The sample records 240,000 or so clones, roughly 82% being singletons. Trimming at V came to 3 bases and at J to 3 bases, leaving 10 bases not matched to a gene. In germline, CDR1 is GTSNPN, CDR2 SVGIG (reference sequence). The CDR3 is made up of 15 amino acids. A note on this clone: Antigen specificity is unknown.

Source material: PBMCs. The sequence derives from a woman between 40 and 55 years old in good health and CMV-seropositive. The chain couples TRBV30 to TRBJ2-7, with TRBD1 matching over 8 bases. The CDR3 protein is CAWSSRQGRYYEQYF. The CDR3 bases are TGTGCCTGGAGCTCACGACAGGGGAGGTACTACGAGCAGTACTTC.